These 15 T cell receptor beta chains share one sample of origin, sequenced in a study of long-term antiretroviral therapy in people with HIV. The libraries were made with immunoSEQ v3.0 at survey level. Here immunoSEQ multiplex PCR was the method, and the copy in TCRdb shows in-frame clones only, minus some. The sample has about 18,000 clones, 78% seen once. The specimen was unsorted PBMCs, collected at the start of antiretroviral therapy, before treatment. The receptors come from a middle-aged woman with HIV.

The genes are TRBV28 and TRBJ1-2; TRBD1 is a possible D gene (5 bases). The CDR3 length is 13 residues. Germline CDR1 is MDHEN and CDR2 is SYDVKM. V was pared by 3 bases and J by 2 bases, with 7 bases between. The CDR3 loop reads CASSLEGNYGYTF. CDR3 in DNA: TGTGCCAGCAGTTTGGAGGGGAACTATGGCTACACCTTC.

This chain connects TRBV28 to TRBJ2-3; D call uncertain. With 3 bases removed from V and 4 bases from J, the gap between germline ends came to 5 bases. The CDR3 runs 12 residues. Per the germline V gene, CDR1 is MDHEN and CDR2 is SYDVKM. CDR3 DNA sequence: TGTGCCAGCAGTTTGTATGCAGATACGCAGTATTTT. The encoded protein is CASSLYADTQYF.

The chain has TRBV7-9 and TRBJ2-3; 12 nucleotides line up with TRBD2. In germline, CDR1 is SEHNR, CDR2 FQNEAQ (reference sequence). CDR3 length: 17 residues. V was clipped by 2 bases and J by 1 base; unmatched bases: 4. CDR3: CASSLRASGGGTDTQYF. CDR3 nucleotide sequence: TGTGCCAGCAGCTTACGGGCTAGCGGGGGGGGCACAGATACGCAGTATTTT.

A few counts support this clone. The chain employs TRBV11-1 and TRBJ1-4, with D unclear. There are 15 residues in the CDR3. V was cut by 1 base and J by 3 bases, with 9 bases left in between. The V gene's germline CDR1 is SGHAT and CDR2 FQDESV (reference sequence). DNA of the CDR3: TGTGCCAGCAGCTTAGAACCTGGGGCTAATGAAAAACTGTTTTTT. Protein: CASSLEPGANEKLFF.

This clone was recorded once. This chain connects TRBV19 to TRBJ1-1; TRBD1 is a possible D gene (5 bases). With 3 bases removed from V and 3 bases from J, the gap between germline ends came to 8 bases. CDR1 and CDR2 (germline): LNHDA, SQIVND (reference sequence). The CDR3 is 13 amino acids. The CDR3 region is CASSMGVYTEAFF. The CDR3 region has the DNA TGTGCCAGTAGTATGGGGGTGTACACTGAAGCTTTCTTT.

The gene calls are TRBV5-1 and TRBJ2-7, with 14 bases aligning to TRBD2. Trimming removed 3 bases from V and 3 bases from J; junction bases left unmatched: 2. This CDR3 contains 15 residues. Germline loops: CDR1 SGHRS, CDR2 YFSETQ. The CDR3 DNA follows: TGCGCCAGCAGCTGGGGACTAGCGGGGGACTACGAGCAGTACTTC. This sequence encodes CASSWGLAGDYEQYF.

This chain links TRBV6-1 with TRBJ1-2, with D possibly TRBD1 on 6 matching bases. From germline, CDR1 is MNHNS and CDR2 SASEGT. Trimming removed 4 bases at V and 7 bases at J, with 13 bases between. The CDR3 has 13 residues. This CDR3 reads CASSVDRNSGYTF. Here the CDR3 DNA reads TGTGCCAGCAGTGTCGACAGGAACAGTGGCTACACCTTC.

This clone was found once. In DNA form, the CDR3 reads TGTGCCAGCAGCTCCCCTAGTTTTATGTCTGAGACCCAGTACTTC. It encodes CASSSPSFMSETQYF. This rearrangement joins TRBV5-4 to TRBJ2-5; no reliable D call. This CDR3 contains 15 residues. Trimming pared 3 bases from V and 5 bases from J, leaving 17 bases between. Germline lookup yields CDR1 SGHNT and CDR2 YYREEE (reference sequence).

CDR3 in DNA: TGTGCCAGCAGCTTGATCAGGGGGGACGGAGATACGCAGTATTTT. Protein product: CASSLIRGDGDTQYF. The chain links TRBV5-4 to TRBJ2-3, with D possibly matching TRBD1 (7 bases). Per germline, CDR1 SGHNT and CDR2 YYREEE (reference sequence). This CDR3 is 15 amino acids long. The V end was cut by 1 base, the J end by 5 bases, with 14 bases between. Complete variable domain (other parts from reference TRBV5-4 and TRBJ2-3): ETGVTQSPTHLIKTRGQQVTLRCSSQSGHNTVSWYQQALGQGPQFIFQYYREEENGRGNFPPRFSGLQFPNYSSELNVNALELDDSALYLCASSLIRGDGDTQYFGPGTRLTVL.

The chain uses TRBV5-1 and TRBJ2-7, with 7 bases that match TRBD1. CDR3 length: 16 amino acids. Germline CDR1 SGHRS, CDR2 YFSETQ. With 2 bases clipped from V and 1 base from J, the junction kept 9 bases outside the gene matches. The CDR3 region is CASSFLRTGTSYEQYF. Written as DNA, the CDR3 is TGCGCCAGCAGCTTCTTGCGGACAGGAACGTCCTACGAGCAGTACTTC.

The chain employs TRBV25-1 and TRBJ1-3; possibly TRBD1 for D (5 bases). V lost 2 bases and J lost 4, with 9 bases in between. Germline V gene data show CDR1 as MGHDK and CDR2 as SYGVNS. The CDR3 has 14 residues. CDR3 sequence: CASSESGAGNTIYF. CDR3 DNA: TGTGCCAGCAGTGAAAGTGGGGCCGGAAACACCATATATTTT.

This rearrangement joins TRBV9 to TRBJ1-1, with 7 bases identical to TRBD1. This CDR3 is built from 15 residues. V was pared by 0 bases and J by 2 bases, with 4 bases of the junction left unmatched. Germline V lookup: CDR1 SGDLS, CDR2 YYNGEE. The CDR3 is CASSVVRGRNTEAFF. CDR3 nucleotides: TGTGCCAGCAGCGTAGTAAGGGGGCGCAACACTGAAGCTTTCTTT.

The V call is TRBV4-1, the J call TRBJ2-5; tentative D call: TRBD1 (5 bases). This CDR3 spans 14 amino acids. V lost 0 bases, J lost 1 base, and 6 bases lay in between. The V gene's germline CDR1 is MGHRA and CDR2 YSYEKL. CDR3: CASSQEGAQETQYF. DNA for the CDR3: TGCGCCAGCAGCCAAGAAGGGGCCCAAGAGACCCAGTACTTC.

The genes are TRBV4-1 and TRBJ1-4; D unresolved. The V and J ends lost 1 base and 8 bases respectively, with 17 bases between them. CDR1 is MGHRA and CDR2 is YSYEKL in the germline V gene. The CDR3 has 16 residues. CDR3 sequence reads: CASSQVTSAPLEKLFF. The CDR3 DNA sequence: TGCGCCAGCAGCCAAGTCACCTCGGCCCCCTTGGAAAAACTGTTTTTT.

This chain connects TRBV5-6 to TRBJ1-1, with D unresolved. Germline CDR1 and CDR2: SGHDT and YYEEEE. Trimming cost V 2 bases and J 0 bases, with 14 bases left between them. The CDR3 length is 16 residues. In DNA, the CDR3 is TGTGCCAGCAGCTTCTGGGGATCCTTCATGAACACTGAAGCTTTCTTT. This gives the protein CASSFWGSFMNTEAFF.